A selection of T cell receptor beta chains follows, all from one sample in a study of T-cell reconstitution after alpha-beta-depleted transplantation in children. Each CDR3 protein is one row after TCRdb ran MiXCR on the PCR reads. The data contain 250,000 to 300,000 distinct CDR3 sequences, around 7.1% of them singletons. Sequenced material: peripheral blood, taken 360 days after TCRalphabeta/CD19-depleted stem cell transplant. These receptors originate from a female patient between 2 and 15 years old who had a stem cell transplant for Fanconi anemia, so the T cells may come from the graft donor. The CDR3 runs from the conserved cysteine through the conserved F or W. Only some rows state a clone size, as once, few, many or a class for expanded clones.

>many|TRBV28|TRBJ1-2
CASISAGPFANYGYTF
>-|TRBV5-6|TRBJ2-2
CASSFRDKDTGELFF
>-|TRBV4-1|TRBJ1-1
CASSQQTSEAFF
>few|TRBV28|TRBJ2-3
CASSETAGASTDTQYF
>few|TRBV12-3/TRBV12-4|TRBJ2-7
CASSRQELGEQYF
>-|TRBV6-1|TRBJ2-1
CASSTGRIPYNEQFF
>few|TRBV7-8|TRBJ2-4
CASRPTGQGDIQYF
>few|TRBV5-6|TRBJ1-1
CASSPPGDSMNTEAFF
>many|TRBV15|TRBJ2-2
CATSRGTGTNTGELFF
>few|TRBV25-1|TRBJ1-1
CASSAKNGHFMNTEAFF
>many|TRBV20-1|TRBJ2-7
CSARDLGGVPSYEQYF
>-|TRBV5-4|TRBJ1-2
CASRSRDGNYGYTF
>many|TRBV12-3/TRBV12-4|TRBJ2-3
CASSLFFGEGTDTQYF
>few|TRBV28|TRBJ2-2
CASSLWGAPDTGELFF
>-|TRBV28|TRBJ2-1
CASSFRRMVNEQFF
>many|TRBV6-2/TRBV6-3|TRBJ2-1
CASSWDTSIYNEQFF
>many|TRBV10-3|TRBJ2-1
CAISEVREPDEQFF
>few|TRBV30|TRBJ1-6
CAEDRGVYNSPLHF
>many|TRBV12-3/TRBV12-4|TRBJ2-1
CASSLLAGGLNEQFF
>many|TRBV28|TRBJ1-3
CASSFRGARGNTIYF
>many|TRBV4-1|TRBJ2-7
CASSQVGLSYEQYF
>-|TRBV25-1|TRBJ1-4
CASSEARRGKNEKLFF
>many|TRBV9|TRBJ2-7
CASSAGVNYEQYF
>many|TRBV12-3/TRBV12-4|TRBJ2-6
CASRQLAGGRGANVLTF
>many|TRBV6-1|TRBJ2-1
CASSELPGQGYEQFF
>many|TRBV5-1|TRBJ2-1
CASSFFGTYNEQFF
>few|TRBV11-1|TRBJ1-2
CASSRAQLNYGYTF
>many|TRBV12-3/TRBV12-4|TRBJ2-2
CASSFGSTGELFF
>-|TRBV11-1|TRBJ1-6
CASSLAPRTARAGLHF
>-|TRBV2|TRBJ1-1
CASSTGGRTEAFF
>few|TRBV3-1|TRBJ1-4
CASSHQGSYEKLFF
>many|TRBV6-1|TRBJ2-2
CASSRTGDTGELFF
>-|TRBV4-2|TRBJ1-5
CASSQEWDRAHQPQHF
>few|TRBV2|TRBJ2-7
CASSKDTLGSYEQYF
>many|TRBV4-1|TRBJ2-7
CASSQRRGQKGDEQYF
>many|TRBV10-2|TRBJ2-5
CASSELIRGTGETQYF
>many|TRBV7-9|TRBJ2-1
CASSLGLAGGTSSYNEQFF
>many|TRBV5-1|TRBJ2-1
CASSPGVSYNEQFF
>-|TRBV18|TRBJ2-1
CASSPGRPEQFF
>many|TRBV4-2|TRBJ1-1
CASSQDLTGGMNTEAFF
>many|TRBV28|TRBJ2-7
CASSSRREQYF
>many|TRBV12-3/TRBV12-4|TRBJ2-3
CASSLATGPSTDTQYF
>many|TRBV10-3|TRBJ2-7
CAISEQGSGSSYEQYF